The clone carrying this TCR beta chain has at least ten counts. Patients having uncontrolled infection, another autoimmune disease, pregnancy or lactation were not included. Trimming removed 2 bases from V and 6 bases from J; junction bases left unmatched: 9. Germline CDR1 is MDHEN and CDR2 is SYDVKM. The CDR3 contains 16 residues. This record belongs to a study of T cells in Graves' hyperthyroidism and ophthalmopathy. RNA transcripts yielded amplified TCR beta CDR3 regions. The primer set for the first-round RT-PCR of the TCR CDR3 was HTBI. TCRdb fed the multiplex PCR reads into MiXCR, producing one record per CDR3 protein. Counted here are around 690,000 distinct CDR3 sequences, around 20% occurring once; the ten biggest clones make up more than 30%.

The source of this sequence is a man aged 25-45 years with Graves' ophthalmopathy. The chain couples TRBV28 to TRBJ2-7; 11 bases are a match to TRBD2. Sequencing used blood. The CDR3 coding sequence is TGTGCCAGCAGTTTAGGGAGTAGCGGGAGGGTTATCGAGCAGTACTTC. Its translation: CASSLGSSGRVIEQYF.